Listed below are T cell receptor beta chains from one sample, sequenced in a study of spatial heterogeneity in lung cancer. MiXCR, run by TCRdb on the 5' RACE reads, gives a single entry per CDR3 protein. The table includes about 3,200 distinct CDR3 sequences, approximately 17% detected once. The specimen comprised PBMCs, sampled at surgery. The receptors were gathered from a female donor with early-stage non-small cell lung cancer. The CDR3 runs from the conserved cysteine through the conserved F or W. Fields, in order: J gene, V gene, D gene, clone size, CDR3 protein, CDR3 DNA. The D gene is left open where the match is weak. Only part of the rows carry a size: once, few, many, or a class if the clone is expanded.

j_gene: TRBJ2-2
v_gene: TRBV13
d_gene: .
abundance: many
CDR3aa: CASSLGQGRTGELFF
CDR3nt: TGTGCCAGCAGCTTAGGACAGGGCCGGACCGGGGAGCTGTTTTTT

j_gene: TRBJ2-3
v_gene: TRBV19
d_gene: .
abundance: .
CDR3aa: CASSIDPVDTQYF
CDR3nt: TGTGCCAGTAGTATAGATCCCGTAGATACGCAGTATTTT

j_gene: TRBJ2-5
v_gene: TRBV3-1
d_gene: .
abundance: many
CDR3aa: CASSQEGGHGTQYF
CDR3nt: TGTGCCAGCAGCCAAGAAGGGGGGCACGGGACCCAGTACTTC

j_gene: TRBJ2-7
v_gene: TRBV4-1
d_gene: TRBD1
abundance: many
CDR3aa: CASSPRTGPYEQYF
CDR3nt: TGCGCCAGCAGCCCCCGGACAGGACCCTACGAGCAGTACTTC

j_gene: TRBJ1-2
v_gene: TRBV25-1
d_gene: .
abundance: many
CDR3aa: CASSDGPEGGYTF
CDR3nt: TGTGCCAGCAGTGACGGCCCCGAGGGTGGCTACACCTTC

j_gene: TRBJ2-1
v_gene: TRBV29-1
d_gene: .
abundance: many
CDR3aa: CSVEVSGSYNEQFF
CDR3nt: TGCAGCGTTGAAGTAAGCGGAAGTTACAATGAGCAGTTCTTC

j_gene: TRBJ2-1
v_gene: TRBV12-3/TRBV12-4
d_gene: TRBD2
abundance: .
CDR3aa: CASSSYTSGTNEQFF
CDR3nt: TGTGCCAGCAGTTCTTATACTAGCGGGACGAATGAGCAGTTCTTC

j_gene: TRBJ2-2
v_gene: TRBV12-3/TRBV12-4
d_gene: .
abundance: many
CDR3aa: CASITDRNTGELFF
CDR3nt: TGTGCCAGCATTACCGACAGGAACACCGGGGAGCTGTTTTTT

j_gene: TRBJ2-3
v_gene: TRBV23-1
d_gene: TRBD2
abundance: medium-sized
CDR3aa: CASSHRPGLLAGLGDGTQYF
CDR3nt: TGCGCCAGCAGTCATCGACCGGGACTCCTAGCGGGCCTTGGGGATGGTACGCAGTATTTT

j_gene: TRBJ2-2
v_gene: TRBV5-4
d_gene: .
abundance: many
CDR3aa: CASSLETATGELFF
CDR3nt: TGTGCCAGCAGCTTGGAGACCGCCACCGGGGAGCTGTTTTTT

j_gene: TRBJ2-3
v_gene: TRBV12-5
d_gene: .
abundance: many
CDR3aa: CASAPGARATDTQYF
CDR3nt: TGTGCTAGTGCTCCGGGGGCCCGGGCGACAGATACGCAGTATTTT

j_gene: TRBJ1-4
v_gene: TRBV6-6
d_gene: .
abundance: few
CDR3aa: CASSPRGPEKLFF
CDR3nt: TGTGCCAGCAGTCCCCGCGGCCCCGAAAAACTGTTTTTT

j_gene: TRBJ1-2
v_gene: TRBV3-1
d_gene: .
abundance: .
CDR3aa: CASTPGRVLYGYTF
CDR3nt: TGTGCCAGCACCCCGGGAAGGGTCCTCTATGGCTACACCTTC

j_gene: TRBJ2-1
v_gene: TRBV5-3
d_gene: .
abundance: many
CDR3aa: CARSLGHSYNEQFF
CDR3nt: TGTGCCAGAAGCTTGGGCCACTCCTACAATGAGCAGTTCTTC

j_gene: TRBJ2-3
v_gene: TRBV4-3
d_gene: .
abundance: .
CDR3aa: CASSQDPGRGETQYF
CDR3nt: TGCGCCAGCAGCCAAGACCCAGGGAGAGGGGAAACGCAGTATTTT

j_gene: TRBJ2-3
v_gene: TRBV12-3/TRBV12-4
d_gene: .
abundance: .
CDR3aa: CASIGGDTDTQYF
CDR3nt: TGTGCCAGCATCGGCGGGGACACAGATACGCAGTATTTT

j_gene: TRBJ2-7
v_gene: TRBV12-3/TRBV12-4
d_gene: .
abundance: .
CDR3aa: CASRFRGSESYEQYF
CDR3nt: TGTGCCAGCAGGTTCCGGGGGTCGGAGTCCTACGAGCAGTACTTC

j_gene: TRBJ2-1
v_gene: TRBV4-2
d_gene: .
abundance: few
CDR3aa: CASSQGNEQFF
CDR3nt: TGTGCCAGCAGCCAAGGCAATGAGCAGTTCTTC

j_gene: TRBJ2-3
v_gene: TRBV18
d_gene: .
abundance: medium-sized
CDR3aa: CASSPIPDTQYF
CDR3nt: TGTGCCAGCTCACCAATCCCAGATACGCAGTATTTT

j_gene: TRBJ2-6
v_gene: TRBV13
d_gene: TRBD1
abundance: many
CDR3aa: CASSPPARDSPSGANVLTF
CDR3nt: TGTGCCAGCAGCCCTCCAGCCCGGGACAGCCCCTCTGGGGCCAACGTCCTGACTTTC

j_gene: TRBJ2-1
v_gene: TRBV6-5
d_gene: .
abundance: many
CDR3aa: CASSWQRGVDNEQFF
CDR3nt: TGTGCCAGCAGTTGGCAACGGGGAGTAGACAATGAGCAGTTCTTC

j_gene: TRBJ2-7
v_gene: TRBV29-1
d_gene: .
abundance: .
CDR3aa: CSVGPSSYEQYF
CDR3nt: TGCAGCGTAGGTCCCAGCTCCTACGAGCAGTACTTC

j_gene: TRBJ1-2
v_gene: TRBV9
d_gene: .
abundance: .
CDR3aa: CASSVAGYYGYTF
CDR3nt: TGTGCCAGCAGCGTAGCCGGGTACTATGGCTACACCTTC

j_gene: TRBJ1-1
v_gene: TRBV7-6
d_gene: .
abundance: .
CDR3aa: CASSLERNTEAFF
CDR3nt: TGTGCCAGCAGCTTAGAAAGAAACACTGAAGCTTTCTTT

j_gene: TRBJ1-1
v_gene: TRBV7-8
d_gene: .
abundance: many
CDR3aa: CASSSLRVLVLGTEAFF
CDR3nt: TGTGCCAGCAGCTCCCTCAGGGTTTTGGTCTTAGGCACTGAAGCTTTCTTT

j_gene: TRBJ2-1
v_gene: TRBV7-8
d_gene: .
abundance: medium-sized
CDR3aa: CASSPAGSYNEQFF
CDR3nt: TGTGCCAGCAGCCCAGCGGGTTCCTACAATGAGCAGTTCTTC